Included here is one T cell receptor (beta chain) sequence, with context. The antigen is undetermined. The sample originates from a study of cytomegalovirus exposure and HLA in healthy donors. Study findings and constraints: Among TCR beta chains, those listed as cytomegalovirus-associated numbered more than 150. The tendency of first-cohort TCR clusters to co-occur in the 120 or so validation repertoires was identified by a subsequent analysis.

Germline CDR1 reads MNHEY; CDR2 reads SVGAGI. This CDR3 is built from 15 residues. With 6 bases removed from V and 11 bases from J, the gap between germline ends came to 25 bases. Libraries were prepared by immunoSEQ multiplex PCR; TCRdb keeps only in-frame clonotypes and omits some of them. The top ten clones hold 1.9% of a sample with about 110,000 clones, roughly 87% of them seen once. The chain uses TRBV6-5 and TRBJ1-1; D ambiguous. The sequence was collected from a woman aged 18-29 years in good health and CMV-seronegative. The source material was PBMCs. CDR3 DNA sequence: TGTGCCAGCAGCCCGGTGTCGTTTCGAGGAGAGTCGGCTTTCTTT. This translates into CASSPVSFRGESAFF.